This T cell receptor beta chain was documented in a study of tumor-infiltrating lymphocytes in localized non-small cell lung cancer. General observations from the study: Tumor T-cell fraction from TCR sequencing was not associated with recurrence-free survival (p = 0.61). No T-cell fraction difference was seen between IM1 and IM2 tumors. Only some patients had TCR sequencing, depending on available tissue.

With regard to this clone: No antigen is known for it.

Only in-frame clones appear in the TCRdb table, and some are missing; sequencing was by immunoSEQ multiplex PCR. The sample shows over 15,000 clones, 69% of them seen only once. J gave up 3 bases and V 0 bases, and 1 base lay outside the gene matches. The CDR3 is 14 amino acids. CDR1 and CDR2 (germline): ENHRY, SYGVKD. The sequencing input was lung tumor tissue. The clonotype comes from a human donor with non-small cell lung cancer. The chain links TRBV10-3 to TRBJ2-5, with 7 bases aligning to TRBD2. The CDR3 sequence: CAISESLAEETQYF. In DNA, the CDR3 is TGTGCCATCAGTGAGTCGCTAGCGGAAGAGACCCAGTACTTC.